This is a list of T cell receptor beta chains from one sample in a study of T cells in Graves' hyperthyroidism and ophthalmopathy. From the multiplex PCR reads, TCRdb called clonotypes with MiXCR, one entry per CDR3 protein. The sample yields approximately 720,000 distinct CDR3 sequences, roughly a sixth seen once. Sample: blood. The receptors were sampled from a woman in her forties or fifties with Graves' hyperthyroidism that later progressed to Graves' ophthalmopathy. The CDR3 runs from the conserved cysteine through the conserved F or W. A D gene is named only where the DNA matches it firmly. For some rows the clone size is stated as once, few or many, or as a class when expanded; others skip it.

clone size: NA; V gene: TRBV29-1; J gene: TRBJ2-7; D gene: TRBD1; CDR3 protein: CSVEDGQGGGYEQYF; CDR3 DNA: TGCAGCGTTGAAGATGGACAGGGGGGTGGCTACGAGCAGTACTTC
clone size: many; V gene: TRBV20-1; J gene: TRBJ2-5; D gene: NA; CDR3 protein: CSARGFKRETQYF; CDR3 DNA: TGCAGTGCTAGAGGCTTCAAAAGGGAGACCCAGTACTTC
clone size: many; V gene: TRBV14; J gene: TRBJ2-5; D gene: TRBD2; CDR3 protein: CASSRGLAGGETQYF; CDR3 DNA: TGTGCCAGCAGTAGAGGACTAGCGGGGGGAGAGACCCAGTACTTC
clone size: NA; V gene: TRBV20-1; J gene: TRBJ1-4; D gene: NA; CDR3 protein: CSGGSGGNEKLFF; CDR3 DNA: TGCAGTGGGGGATCCGGAGGTAATGAAAAACTGTTTTTT
clone size: NA; V gene: TRBV20-1; J gene: TRBJ1-2; D gene: TRBD1; CDR3 protein: CSARWDSGGYTF; CDR3 DNA: TGCAGTGCTAGGTGGGACAGCGGCGGCTACACCTTC
clone size: NA; V gene: TRBV6-8; J gene: TRBJ1-3; D gene: TRBD1; CDR3 protein: CASSRTGRTGNTIYF; CDR3 DNA: TGTGCCAGCAGTCGGACAGGGCGAACTGGTAACACCATATATTTT
clone size: NA; V gene: TRBV5-4; J gene: TRBJ1-2; D gene: TRBD1; CDR3 protein: CASSDRGLNYGYTF; CDR3 DNA: TGTGCCAGCAGCGACAGGGGGCTGAACTATGGCTACACCTTC
clone size: NA; V gene: TRBV29-1; J gene: TRBJ2-2; D gene: NA; CDR3 protein: CSAHAGQLYGELFF; CDR3 DNA: TGCAGCGCCCACGCGGGACAACTTTACGGGGAGCTGTTTTTT
clone size: many; V gene: TRBV20-1; J gene: TRBJ2-5; D gene: TRBD1; CDR3 protein: CSASHRGRRETQYF; CDR3 DNA: TGCAGTGCTAGTCACAGGGGGCGTAGAGAGACCCAGTACTTC
clone size: few; V gene: TRBV6-1; J gene: TRBJ2-3; D gene: NA; CDR3 protein: CASSDRWGLTDTQYF; CDR3 DNA: TGTGCCAGCAGCGACAGGTGGGGGCTGACAGATACGCAGTATTTT
clone size: NA; V gene: TRBV9; J gene: TRBJ2-7; D gene: TRBD2; CDR3 protein: CASSILDGGEQYF; CDR3 DNA: TGTGCCAGCAGCATCCTCGACGGGGGGGAGCAGTACTTC
clone size: NA; V gene: TRBV11-2; J gene: TRBJ1-2; D gene: NA; CDR3 protein: CASSFGSDPSYGYTF; CDR3 DNA: TGTGCCAGCAGCTTCGGGTCAGATCCATCCTATGGCTACACCTTC
clone size: many; V gene: TRBV6-2/TRBV6-3; J gene: TRBJ1-1; D gene: NA; CDR3 protein: CASRLDPGQRNTEAFF; CDR3 DNA: TGTGCCAGCAGACTTGACCCGGGACAAAGGAACACTGAAGCTTTCTTT
clone size: few; V gene: TRBV5-1; J gene: TRBJ2-5; D gene: NA; CDR3 protein: CASSLMGEDETQYF; CDR3 DNA: TGCGCCAGCAGCTTGATGGGGGAAGATGAGACCCAGTACTTC
clone size: NA; V gene: TRBV18; J gene: TRBJ1-1; D gene: TRBD1; CDR3 protein: CASSLRDSRNTEAFF; CDR3 DNA: TGTGCCAGCTCCCTAAGGGACAGCCGGAACACTGAAGCTTTCTTT
clone size: many; V gene: TRBV9; J gene: TRBJ1-2; D gene: NA; CDR3 protein: CASSYSNYGYTF; CDR3 DNA: TGTGCCAGCAGCTACTCTAACTATGGCTACACCTTC
clone size: NA; V gene: TRBV19; J gene: TRBJ2-3; D gene: TRBD2; CDR3 protein: CATRRGGDTQYF; CDR3 DNA: TGTGCCACCCGGCGGGGGGGAGATACGCAGTATTTT
clone size: few; V gene: TRBV2; J gene: TRBJ1-1; D gene: NA; CDR3 protein: CASSEAGRTEAFF; CDR3 DNA: TGTGCCAGCAGTGAAGCGGGAAGAACTGAAGCTTTCTTT
clone size: few; V gene: TRBV3-1; J gene: TRBJ1-1; D gene: TRBD1; CDR3 protein: CASSRSGGSAEAFF; CDR3 DNA: TGTGCCAGCAGCCGATCAGGGGGCTCGGCTGAAGCTTTCTTT
clone size: NA; V gene: TRBV6-5; J gene: TRBJ2-1; D gene: NA; CDR3 protein: CASSYAAGGNEQFF; CDR3 DNA: TGTGCCAGCAGTTACGCGGCAGGGGGGAATGAGCAGTTCTTC
clone size: many; V gene: TRBV6-1; J gene: TRBJ2-3; D gene: TRBD1; CDR3 protein: CASSFSPGTGGADTQYF; CDR3 DNA: TGTGCCAGCAGCTTCTCCCCCGGGACAGGGGGCGCAGATACGCAGTATTTT
clone size: many; V gene: TRBV7-9; J gene: TRBJ2-7; D gene: NA; CDR3 protein: CASSFDGTYEQYF; CDR3 DNA: TGTGCCAGCAGCTTTGACGGCACCTACGAGCAGTACTTC
clone size: many; V gene: TRBV27; J gene: TRBJ2-7; D gene: TRBD2; CDR3 protein: CASSFVRGGPKEQYF; CDR3 DNA: TGTGCCAGCAGTTTCGTGCGGGGGGGGCCTAAAGAGCAGTACTTC
clone size: many; V gene: TRBV10-3; J gene: TRBJ2-3; D gene: TRBD2; CDR3 protein: CAISPGTSGGGTDTQYF; CDR3 DNA: TGTGCCATCAGTCCCGGGACTAGCGGGGGGGGTACAGATACGCAGTATTTT